Given below is one T cell receptor beta chain in context. This clone came up many times. The antigen it recognizes is unknown. The sample holds no much larger clone one base away, and base qualities are not on file. None of the patients had been given any treatment before thyroid surgery. The study retrospectively analysed patient clinical samples collected from about 2012 to 2019 using T-cell receptor beta sequencing. This entry is derived from a study of metastatic and nonmetastatic thyroid tumors (dated by TCRdb to the early 2020s). With regard to the full study: The researchers compared repertoires between peripheral blood samples and tumor or nodule tissue samples from patients with malignant or benign thyroid disease.

Results and caveats for the whole study, not just this receptor: In both blood and tumor samples, TCR beta diversity was reported to be significantly higher in malignant tumors than in benign nodules.

The CDR3 contains 15 residues, cysteine and phenylalanine counted. Just the 45-base CDR3 DNA is kept, in frame starting at base 1. CDR1 MNHNS and CDR2 SASEGT are derived from the germline V gene. V lost 8 bases and J lost 10 bases, and the count of bases not matched to a germline gene is 12. Libraries were prepared through PCR. Data came from an Illumina HiSeq 4000. High-throughput sequencing was used to profile the TCR beta-chain CDR3 region of every patient. Regarding the original processing steps: CDR3 differences across clinicopathological groups were used to build a classifier for discriminating distant-metastatic papillary thyroid cancer patients. The Shannon index was used to assess repertoire diversity, and the Morisita-Horn index was used to assess tumor-blood repertoire similarity. The public reads were quality trimmed at Q25 with fastp and then assembled into clones with MiXCR by TCRdb, keeping productive beta chains. What appears here as the V and J calls and clone size reflects TCRdb's work, not the paper's. Counted in this sample were approximately 30,000 clones; about 15% of them appeared once. The ten largest make up approximately 15% of the sample.

The chain is made from TRBV6-1 and TRBJ2-1, with TRBD2 matching 12 junction bases. The sequenced sample was blood. The TCR was taken from a male donor with papillary thyroid cancer or a benign thyroid nodule (not recorded which). Some clones in this sample may be carry-over from other donors' samples. This receptor has the CDR3 CASGVLAGGLWEQFF. The nucleotide sequence reads TGTGCCAGCGGCGTACTAGCGGGGGGCCTGTGGGAGCAGTTCTTC.